This TCR beta chain was documented in a study of cytomegalovirus exposure and HLA in healthy donors. Study context: A subsequent analysis reported that the 100 to 150 validation repertoires were produced on the same platform that had also been used for the roughly 700 first-cohort repertoires. Study-level points and caveats: The study labeled around 160 TCR beta chains cytomegalovirus-associated. Subsequent analysis showed first-cohort TCR clusters tending to co-occur in roughly 130 validation repertoires.

The study drew the donors from its approximately 110-subject validation cohort, separate from the roughly 670-subject first cohort. Concerning this clone: Its antigen remains unidentified.

Sequencing was performed with immunoSEQ multiplex PCR; in TCRdb, only in-frame clones are kept and a portion is missing. The sample shows around 300,000 clones, 65% to 90% of them seen only once. The CDR3 is 14 residues long. Per germline, CDR1 SGHDT and CDR2 YYEEEE. The V segment lost 4 bases and the J segment 3 bases; nucleotides outside the gene matches: 5. The sequencing input was PBMCs. The clonotype originates from a woman under 30 in good health and CMV-seronegative. The V and J genes are TRBV5-6 and TRBJ2-7; 9 positions agree with TRBD1. This chain's CDR3 is CASSPGQGVYEQYF. The DNA of the CDR3 is TGTGCCAGCAGCCCGGGACAGGGAGTCTACGAGCAGTACTTC.